This entry features one T cell receptor beta chain sequence. The antigen remains undetermined. MiXCR was run by TCRdb on the 5' RACE reads, yielding one entry per CDR3 protein. Of about 140,000 distinct CDR3 sequences in the sample, 30% to 40% were seen once. The CDR3 spans 14 residues. Losses at the gene ends were 4 bases for V and 5 bases for J; bases not matched to a gene: 5. Per germline, CDR1 MNHEY and CDR2 SVGEGT. This entry is derived from a study of CD8 T cells in ankylosing spondylitis. Overall study findings and caveats: A subset of motif variants has previously been described in the synovial fluid and blood of reactive arthritis.

The receptor was derived from a male donor with ankylosing spondylitis. This chain joins TRBV6-2 or TRBV6-3 and TRBJ2-5; 9 bases fit TRBD2. The sample consisted of synovial fluid, either unsorted or a sorted T cell fraction (not recorded which). CDR3 sequence (DNA): TGTGCCAGCAGTTTTTCGGCGGGAGGGGAGACCCAGTACTTC. Amino acids: CASSFSAGGETQYF.